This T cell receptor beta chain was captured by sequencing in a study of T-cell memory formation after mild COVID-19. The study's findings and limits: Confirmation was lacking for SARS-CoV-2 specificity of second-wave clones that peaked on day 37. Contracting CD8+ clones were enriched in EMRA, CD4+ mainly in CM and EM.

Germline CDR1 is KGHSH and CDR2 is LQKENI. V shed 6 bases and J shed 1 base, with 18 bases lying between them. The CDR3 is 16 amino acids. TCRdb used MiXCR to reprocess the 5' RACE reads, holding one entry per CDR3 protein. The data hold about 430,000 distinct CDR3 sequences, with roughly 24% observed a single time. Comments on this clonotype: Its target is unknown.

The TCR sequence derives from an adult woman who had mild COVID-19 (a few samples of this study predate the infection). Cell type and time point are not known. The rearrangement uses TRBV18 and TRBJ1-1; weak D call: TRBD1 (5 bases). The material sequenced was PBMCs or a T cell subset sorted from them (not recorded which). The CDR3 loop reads CASSTRAGGGNTEAFF. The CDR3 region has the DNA TGTGCCAGCTCCACCCGGGCAGGTGGGGGGAACACTGAAGCTTTCTTT. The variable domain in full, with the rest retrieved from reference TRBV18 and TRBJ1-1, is NAGVMQNPRHLVRRRGQEARLRCSPMKGHSHVYWYRQLPEEGLKFMVYLQKENIIDESGMPKERFSAEFPKEGPSILRIQQVVRGDSAAYFCASSTRAGGGNTEAFFGQGTRLTVV.